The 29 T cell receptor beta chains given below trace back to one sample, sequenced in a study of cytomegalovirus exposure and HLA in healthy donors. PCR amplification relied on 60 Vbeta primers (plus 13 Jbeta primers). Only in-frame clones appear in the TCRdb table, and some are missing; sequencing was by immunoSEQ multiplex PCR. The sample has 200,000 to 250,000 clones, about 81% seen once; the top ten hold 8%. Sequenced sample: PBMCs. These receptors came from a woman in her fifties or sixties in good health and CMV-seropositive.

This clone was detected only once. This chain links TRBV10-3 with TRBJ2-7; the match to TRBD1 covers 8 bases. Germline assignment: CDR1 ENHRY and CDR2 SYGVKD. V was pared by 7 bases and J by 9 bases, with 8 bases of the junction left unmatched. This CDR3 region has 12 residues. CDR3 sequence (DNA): TGTGCCATCAAGGAGCAGGGGGCTTCGCAGTACTTC. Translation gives CAIKEQGASQYF.

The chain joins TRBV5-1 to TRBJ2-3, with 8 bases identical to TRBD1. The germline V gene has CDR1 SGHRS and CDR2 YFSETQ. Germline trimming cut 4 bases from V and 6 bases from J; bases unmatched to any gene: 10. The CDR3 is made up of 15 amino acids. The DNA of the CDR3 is TGCGCCAGCAGCGGCGGGACAGGCCTGGGGGATACGCAGTATTTT. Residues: CASSGGTGLGDTQYF.

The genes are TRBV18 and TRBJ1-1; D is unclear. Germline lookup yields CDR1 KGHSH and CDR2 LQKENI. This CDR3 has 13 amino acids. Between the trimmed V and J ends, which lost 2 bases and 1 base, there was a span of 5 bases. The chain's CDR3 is CASSPAGNTEAFF. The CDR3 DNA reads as TGTGCCAGCTCACCAGCGGGGAACACTGAAGCTTTCTTT.

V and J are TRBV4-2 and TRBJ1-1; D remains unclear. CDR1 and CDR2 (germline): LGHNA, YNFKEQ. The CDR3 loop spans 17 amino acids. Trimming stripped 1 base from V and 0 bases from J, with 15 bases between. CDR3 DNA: TGTGCCAGCAGCCAAGGGGAGGAGGGCTACATGAACACTGAAGCTTTCTTT. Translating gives CASSQGEEGYMNTEAFF.

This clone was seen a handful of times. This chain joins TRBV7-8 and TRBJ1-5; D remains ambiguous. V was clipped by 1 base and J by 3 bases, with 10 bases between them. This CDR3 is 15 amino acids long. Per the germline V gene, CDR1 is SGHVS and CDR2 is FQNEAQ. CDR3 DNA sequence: TGTGCCAGCAGCTTAGTGGCAGGTACCAATCAGCCCCAGCATTTT. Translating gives CASSLVAGTNQPQHF. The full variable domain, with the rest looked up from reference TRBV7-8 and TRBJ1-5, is GAGVSQSPRYKVAKRGQDVALRCDPISGHVSLFWYQQALGQGPEFLTYFQNEAQLDKSGLPSDRFFAERPEGSVSTLKIQRTQQEDSAVYLCASSLVAGTNQPQHFGDGTRLSIL.

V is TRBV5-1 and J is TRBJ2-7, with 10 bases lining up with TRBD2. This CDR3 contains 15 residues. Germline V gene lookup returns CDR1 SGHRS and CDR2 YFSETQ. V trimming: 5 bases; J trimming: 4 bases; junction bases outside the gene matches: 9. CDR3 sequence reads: CASSSSTSGVYEQYF. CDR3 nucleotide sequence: TGCGCCAGCAGTTCTTCCACTAGCGGGGTTTACGAGCAGTACTTC.

The CDR3 spells CATSRDYSTYTEAFF. DNA of the CDR3: TGTGCCACCAGCAGAGATTACTCGACTTACACTGAAGCTTTCTTT. The chain has TRBV15 and TRBJ1-1; D remains unclear. The CDR3 length is 15 residues. V gave up 0 bases and J gave up 3 bases, with 11 bases separating them. Germline CDR1 reads LNHNV; CDR2 reads YYDKDF (reference sequence).

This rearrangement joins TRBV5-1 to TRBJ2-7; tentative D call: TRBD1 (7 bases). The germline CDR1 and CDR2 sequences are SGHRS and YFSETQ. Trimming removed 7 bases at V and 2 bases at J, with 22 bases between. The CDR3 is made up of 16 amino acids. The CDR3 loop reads CASRRGDFLITYEQYF. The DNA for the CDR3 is TGCGCCAGCCGCAGGGGGGACTTCCTAATAACCTACGAGCAGTACTTC. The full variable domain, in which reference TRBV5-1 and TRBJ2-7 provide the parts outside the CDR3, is KAGVTQTPRYLIKTRGQQVTLSCSPISGHRSVSWYQQTPGQGLQFLFEYFSETQRNKGNFPGRFSGRQFSNSRSEMNVSTLELGDSALYLCASRRGDFLITYEQYFGPGTRLTVT.

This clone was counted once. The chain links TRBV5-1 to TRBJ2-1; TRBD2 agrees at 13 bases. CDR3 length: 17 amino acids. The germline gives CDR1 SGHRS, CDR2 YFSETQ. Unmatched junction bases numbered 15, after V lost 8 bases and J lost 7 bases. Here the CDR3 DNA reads TGCGCCAGGAGTAGACTAGCGGGAGGCCTAAGGAGGAATGAGCAGTTCTTC. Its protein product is CARSRLAGGLRRNEQFF. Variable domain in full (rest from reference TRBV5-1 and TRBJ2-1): KAGVTQTPRYLIKTRGQQVTLSCSPISGHRSVSWYQQTPGQGLQFLFEYFSETQRNKGNFPGRFSGRQFSNSRSEMNVSTLELGDSALYLCARSRLAGGLRRNEQFFGPGTRLTVL.

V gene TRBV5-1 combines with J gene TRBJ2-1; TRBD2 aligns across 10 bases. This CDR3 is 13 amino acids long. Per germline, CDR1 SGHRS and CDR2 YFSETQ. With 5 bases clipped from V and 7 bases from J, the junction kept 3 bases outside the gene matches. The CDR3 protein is CASRSGRGNEQFF. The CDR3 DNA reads TGCGCCAGCAGAAGCGGGAGGGGGAATGAGCAGTTCTTC.

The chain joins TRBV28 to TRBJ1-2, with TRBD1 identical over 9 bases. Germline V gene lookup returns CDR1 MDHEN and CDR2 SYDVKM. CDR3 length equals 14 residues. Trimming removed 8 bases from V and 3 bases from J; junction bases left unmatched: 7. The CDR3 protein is CASGSGQGYYGYTF. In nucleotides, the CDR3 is TGTGCCAGCGGATCAGGACAGGGGTACTATGGCTACACCTTC.

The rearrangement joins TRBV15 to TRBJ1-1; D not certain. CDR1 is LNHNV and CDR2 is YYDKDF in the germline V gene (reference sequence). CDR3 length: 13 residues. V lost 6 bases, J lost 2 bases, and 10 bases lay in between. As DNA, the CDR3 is TGTGCCACCAGGGAGTTCAGAAACACTGAAGCTTTCTTT. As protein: CATREFRNTEAFF.

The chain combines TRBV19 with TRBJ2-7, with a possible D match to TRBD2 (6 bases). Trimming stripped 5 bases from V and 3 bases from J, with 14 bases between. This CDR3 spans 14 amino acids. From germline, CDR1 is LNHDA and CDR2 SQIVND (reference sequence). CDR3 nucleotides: TGTGCCAGTAGTCCGGTAGCGGAACTCTACGAGCAGTACTTC. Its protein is CASSPVAELYEQYF. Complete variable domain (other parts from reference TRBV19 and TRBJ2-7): DGGITQSPKYLFRKEGQNVTLSCEQNLNHDAMYWYRQDPGQGLRLIYYSQIVNDFQKGDIAEGYSVSREKKESFPLTVTSAQKNPTAFYLCASSPVAELYEQYFGPGTRLTVT.

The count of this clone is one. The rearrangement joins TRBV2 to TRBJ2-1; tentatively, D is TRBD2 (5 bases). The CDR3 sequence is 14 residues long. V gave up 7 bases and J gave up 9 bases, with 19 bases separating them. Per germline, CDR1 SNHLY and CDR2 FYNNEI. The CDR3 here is CASIGGHPAGEQFF. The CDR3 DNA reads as TGTGCCAGCATCGGCGGCCACCCGGCGGGTGAGCAGTTCTTC.

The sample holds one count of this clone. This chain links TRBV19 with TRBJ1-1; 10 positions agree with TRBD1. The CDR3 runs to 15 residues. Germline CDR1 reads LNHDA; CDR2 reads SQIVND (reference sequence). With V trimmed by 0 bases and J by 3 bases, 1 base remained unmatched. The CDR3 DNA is TGTGCCAGTAGTATAGACGGGACAGGGGACACTGAAGCTTTCTTT. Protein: CASSIDGTGDTEAFF. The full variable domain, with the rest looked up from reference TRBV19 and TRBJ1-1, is DGGITQSPKYLFRKEGQNVTLSCEQNLNHDAMYWYRQDPGQGLRLIYYSQIVNDFQKGDIAEGYSVSREKKESFPLTVTSAQKNPTAFYLCASSIDGTGDTEAFFGQGTRLTVV.

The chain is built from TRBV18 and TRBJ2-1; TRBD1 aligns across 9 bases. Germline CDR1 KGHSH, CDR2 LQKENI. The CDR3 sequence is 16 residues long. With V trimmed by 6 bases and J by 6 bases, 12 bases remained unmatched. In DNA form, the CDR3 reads TGTGCCAGCTCGACTCTCCGGGACAGGGTCGGCAATGAGCAGTTCTTC. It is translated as CASSTLRDRVGNEQFF.

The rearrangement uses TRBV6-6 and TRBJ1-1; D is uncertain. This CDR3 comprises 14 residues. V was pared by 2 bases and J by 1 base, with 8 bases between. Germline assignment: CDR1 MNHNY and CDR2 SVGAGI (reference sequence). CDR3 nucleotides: TGTGCCAGCAGTTACCGCGGGTGGAACACTGAAGCTTTCTTT. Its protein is CASSYRGWNTEAFF.

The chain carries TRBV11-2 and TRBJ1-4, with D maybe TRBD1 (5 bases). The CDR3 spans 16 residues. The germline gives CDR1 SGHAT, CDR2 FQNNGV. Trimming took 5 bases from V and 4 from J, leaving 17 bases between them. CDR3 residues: CASSTFPTDSNEKLFF. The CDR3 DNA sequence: TGTGCCAGCAGCACATTTCCCACCGACAGTAATGAAAAACTGTTTTTT.

CDR3 amino acids: CASSQEGRAGEKLFF. CDR3 sequence (DNA): TGCGCCAGCAGCCAAGAGGGACGAGCGGGAGAAAAACTGTTTTTT. The chain carries TRBV4-1 and TRBJ1-4; D might be TRBD1 (5 bases). The length of the CDR3 is 15 residues. Per germline, CDR1 MGHRA and CDR2 YSYEKL. V was trimmed by 0 bases and J by 8 bases, leaving 13 bases between them.

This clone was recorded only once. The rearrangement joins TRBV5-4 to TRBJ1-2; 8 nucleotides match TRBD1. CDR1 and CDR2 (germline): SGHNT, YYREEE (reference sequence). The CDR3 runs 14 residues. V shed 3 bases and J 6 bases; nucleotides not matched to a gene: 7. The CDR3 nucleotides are TGTGCCAGCAGCTCGGGACAGGAACTGAATGGCTACACCTTC. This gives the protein CASSSGQELNGYTF.

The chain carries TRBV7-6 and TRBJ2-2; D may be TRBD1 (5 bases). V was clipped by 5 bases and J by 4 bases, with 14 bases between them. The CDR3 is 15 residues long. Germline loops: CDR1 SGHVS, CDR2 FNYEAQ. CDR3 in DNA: TGTGCCAGCAGCCCCGGTCAGGGCAGCACCGGGGAGCTGTTTTTT. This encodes CASSPGQGSTGELFF.

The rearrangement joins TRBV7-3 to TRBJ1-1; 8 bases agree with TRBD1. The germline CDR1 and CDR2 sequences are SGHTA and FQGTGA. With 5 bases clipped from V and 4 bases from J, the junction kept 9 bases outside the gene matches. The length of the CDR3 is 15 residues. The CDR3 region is CASSPAAGGGTEAFF. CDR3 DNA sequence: TGTGCCAGCAGCCCCGCCGCAGGGGGCGGCACTGAAGCTTTCTTT.

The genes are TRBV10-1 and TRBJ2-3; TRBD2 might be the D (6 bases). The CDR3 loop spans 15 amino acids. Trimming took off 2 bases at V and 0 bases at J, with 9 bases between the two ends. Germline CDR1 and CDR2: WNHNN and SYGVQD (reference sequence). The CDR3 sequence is CASSEGSGSTDTQYF. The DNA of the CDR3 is TGCGCCAGCAGTGAGGGTAGCGGAAGCACAGATACGCAGTATTTT.

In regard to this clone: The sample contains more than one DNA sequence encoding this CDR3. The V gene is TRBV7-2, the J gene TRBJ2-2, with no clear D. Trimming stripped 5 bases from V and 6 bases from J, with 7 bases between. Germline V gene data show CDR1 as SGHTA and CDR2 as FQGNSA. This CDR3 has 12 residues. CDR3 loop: CASSLRAGELFF. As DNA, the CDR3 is TGTGCCAGCAGCCTCCGAGCCGGGGAGCTGTTTTTT. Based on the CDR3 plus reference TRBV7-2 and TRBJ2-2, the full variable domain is GAGVSQSPSNKVTEKGKDVELRCDPISGHTALYWYRQSLGQGLEFLIYFQGNSAPDKSGLPSDRFSAERTGGSVSTLTIQRTQQEDSAVYLCASSLRAGELFFGEGSRLTVL.

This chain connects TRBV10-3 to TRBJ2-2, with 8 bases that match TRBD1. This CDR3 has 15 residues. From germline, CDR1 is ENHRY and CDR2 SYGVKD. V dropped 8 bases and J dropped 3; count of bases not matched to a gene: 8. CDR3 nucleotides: TGTGCCATCTTCCAGGGGGCATCGGACACCGGGGAGCTGTTTTTT. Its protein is CAIFQGASDTGELFF.

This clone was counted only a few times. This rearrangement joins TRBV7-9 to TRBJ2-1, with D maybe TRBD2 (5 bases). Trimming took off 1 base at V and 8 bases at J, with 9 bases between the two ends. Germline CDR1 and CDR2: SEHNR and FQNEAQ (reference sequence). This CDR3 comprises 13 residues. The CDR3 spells CASSLGEFDEQFF. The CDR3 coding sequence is TGTGCCAGCAGCTTAGGGGAGTTTGATGAGCAGTTCTTC.

CDR3: CASSLGTGSAGELFF. In nucleotides, the CDR3 is TGCGCCAGCAGCTTAGGGACAGGGAGTGCCGGGGAGCTGTTTTTT. This chain uses TRBV5-1 with TRBJ2-2, with 9 nucleotides matching TRBD1. Germline CDR1 SGHRS, CDR2 YFSETQ. Unmatched junction bases numbered 5, after V lost 2 bases and J lost 6 bases. The CDR3 is 15 residues long. The full variable domain, its missing parts supplied by reference TRBV5-1 and TRBJ2-2, is KAGVTQTPRYLIKTRGQQVTLSCSPISGHRSVSWYQQTPGQGLQFLFEYFSETQRNKGNFPGRFSGRQFSNSRSEMNVSTLELGDSALYLCASSLGTGSAGELFFGEGSRLTVL.

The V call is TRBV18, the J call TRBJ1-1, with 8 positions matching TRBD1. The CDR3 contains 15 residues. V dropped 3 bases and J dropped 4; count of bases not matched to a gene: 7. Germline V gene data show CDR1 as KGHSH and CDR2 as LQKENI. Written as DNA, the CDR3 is TGTGCCAGCTCACCTCCGGGACAGGCAGGCACTGAAGCTTTCTTT. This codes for CASSPPGQAGTEAFF.

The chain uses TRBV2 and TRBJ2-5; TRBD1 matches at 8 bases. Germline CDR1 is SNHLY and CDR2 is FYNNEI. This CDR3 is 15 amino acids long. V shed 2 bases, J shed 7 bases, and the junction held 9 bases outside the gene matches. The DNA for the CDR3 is TGTGCCAGCAGTGAAAGCCCGGGACAGGTGGGGACCCAGTACTTC. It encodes CASSESPGQVGTQYF.